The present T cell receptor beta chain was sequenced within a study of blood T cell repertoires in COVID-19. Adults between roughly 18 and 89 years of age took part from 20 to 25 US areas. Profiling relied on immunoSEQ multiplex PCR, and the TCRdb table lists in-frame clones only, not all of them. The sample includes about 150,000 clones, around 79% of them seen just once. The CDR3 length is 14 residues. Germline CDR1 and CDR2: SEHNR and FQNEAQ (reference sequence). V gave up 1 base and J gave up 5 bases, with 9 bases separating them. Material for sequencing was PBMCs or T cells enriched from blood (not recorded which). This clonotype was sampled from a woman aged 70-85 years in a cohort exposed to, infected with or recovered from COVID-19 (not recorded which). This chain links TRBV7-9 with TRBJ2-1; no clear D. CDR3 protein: CASSLDYRNNEQFF. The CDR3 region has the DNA TGTGCCAGCAGCTTAGATTACAGAAACAATGAGCAGTTCTTC.